These T cell receptor beta chains were read from a single sample in a study of blood T cell repertoires in COVID-19. Sequencing used immunoSEQ multiplex PCR; TCRdb keeps in-frame clones, though not all of them. The sample carries 180,000 or so clones, around 83% recorded once. The sample consisted of peripheral blood. These receptors came from a woman in her sixties or seventies with acute or convalescent COVID-19. The CDR3 runs from the conserved cysteine through the conserved F or W. The size field is filled for only some rows; it gives once, few, many or a size class.

clone_size	v_call	j_call	cdr3_length	cdr3_aa
-	TRBV5-1	TRBJ1-4	14	CASRGDTWNEKLFF
-	TRBV5-8	TRBJ1-2	15	CASSGGQGLLYGYTF
-	TRBV11-2	TRBJ2-4	19	CASSLDQGAGAQSKNIQYF
-	TRBV14	TRBJ2-7	16	CASSQDSTSGVYEQYF
-	TRBV3-1/TRBV3-2	TRBJ1-2	13	CASSPAGNYGYTF
-	TRBV19	TRBJ1-1	14	CASNNDRVYPEAFF
-	TRBV18	TRBJ1-2	13	CASSPGGIYGYTF
once	TRBV6-5	TRBJ1-2	13	CASSQQGLGGYTF
-	TRBV30	TRBJ2-7	13	CAYHRDSSYEQYF
-	TRBV3-1/TRBV3-2	TRBJ2-7	14	CASSQRVFSYEQYF